Presented here are 22 T cell receptor beta chains from one specimen sequenced in a study of Graves' ophthalmopathy and Graves' hyperthyroidism. The sequenced template was RNA, covering the TCR beta CDR3 region. RT-PCR with HTBI primers came first, then second-round multiplex PCR. TCRdb re-called the multiplex PCR reads through MiXCR, storing one row per CDR3 protein. The table records over a million distinct CDR3 sequences, less than 45% of them present only once. Sequenced input: peripheral blood or thyroid tissue (not recorded which). All receptors come from an adult man with Graves' hyperthyroidism.

This clonotype occurred many times. The chain is built from TRBV2 and TRBJ2-7; D not certain. There are 11 residues in the CDR3. Germline V gene lookup returns CDR1 SNHLY and CDR2 FYNNEI. Trimming cost V 4 bases and J 9 bases, with 10 bases left between them. The CDR3 DNA reads as TGTGCCAGCAGTGTGGAATTGGGGCAGTACTTC. Its protein is CASSVELGQYF. The variable domain in full, with the rest retrieved from reference TRBV2 and TRBJ2-7, is EPEVTQTPSHQVTQMGQEVILRCVPISNHLYFYWYRQILGQKVEFLVSFYNNEISEKSEIFDDQFSVERPDGSNFTLKIRSTKLEDSAMYFCASSVELGQYFGPGTRLTVT.

The gene calls are TRBV11-3 and TRBJ2-7, with unresolved D. Looked up from germline, CDR1 is SGHNT and CDR2 is YENEEA. The ends were cut back, 1 base at V and 7 bases at J, with 11 bases in the middle. The CDR3 sequence is 13 residues long. CDR3 residues: CASSLVYGLEQYF. For the CDR3, the DNA is TGTGCCAGCAGCTTAGTTTACGGTTTGGAGCAGTACTTC. Filled out from reference TRBV11-3 and TRBJ2-7, the complete variable domain reads EAGVVQSPRYKIIEKKQPVAFWCNPISGHNTLYWYLQNLGQGPELLIRYENEEAVDDSQLPKDRFSAERLKGVDSTLKIQPAELGDSAVYLCASSLVYGLEQYFGPGTRLTVT.

This clonotype was counted only a few times. The chain carries TRBV6-5 and TRBJ2-2, with TRBD2 as a possible D gene (5 bases). Trimming shortened V by 8 bases and J by 0 bases, and 16 bases separated the two germline ends. The CDR3 has 16 residues. Germline V lookup: CDR1 MNHEY, CDR2 SVGAGI. The CDR3 nucleotides are TGTGCCAGCGAGGCGCGGGTAAACTCGAACACCGGGGAGCTGTTTTTT. This gives the protein CASEARVNSNTGELFF.

This clonotype has more than one count but fewer than ten. The rearrangement joins TRBV4-2 to TRBJ2-7; tentatively, D is TRBD2 (5 bases). The V end was cut by 1 base, the J end by 2 bases, with 15 bases between. This CDR3 is built from 16 residues. Per germline, CDR1 LGHNA and CDR2 YNFKEQ. In DNA, the CDR3 is TGTGCCAGCAGCCAAGCATGGAGCGGTCAGACCTACGAGCAGTACTTC. Its translation is CASSQAWSGQTYEQYF.

The chain combines TRBV6-5 with TRBJ2-7; D possibly corresponds to TRBD2 (6 bases). CDR1 is MNHEY, CDR2 SVGAGI, per germline. Trimming shortened V by 6 bases and J by 6 bases, and 15 bases separated the two germline ends. The CDR3 covers 13 residues. The CDR3 DNA follows: TGTGCCAGCAGGTCCCGGGACGGGGGCGAGCAGTACTTC. As protein: CASRSRDGGEQYF.

This chain joins TRBV24-1 and TRBJ1-2, with 7 bases fitting TRBD1. The CDR3 has 15 residues. Germline trimming cut 3 bases from V and 0 bases from J; bases unmatched to any gene: 3. In germline, CDR1 is KGHDR, CDR2 SFDVKD. The CDR3 loop is CATSDGGTANYGYTF. The CDR3 nucleotides read TGTGCCACCAGTGATGGGGGGACAGCTAACTATGGCTACACCTTC.

V is TRBV10-3 and J is TRBJ1-6; TRBD1 matches at 8 bases. The junction had 6 bases not matched to a gene; V was cut back by 5 bases and J by 0 bases. The CDR3 extends over 17 amino acids. Germline V gene lookup returns CDR1 ENHRY and CDR2 SYGVKD. The CDR3 sequence: CAISQGQGSSYNSPLHF. Here the CDR3 DNA reads TGTGCCATCAGTCAAGGACAGGGCAGCTCCTATAATTCACCCCTCCACTTT.

This clonotype came up many times. This chain connects TRBV15 to TRBJ1-1; a weak D match, TRBD1 (5 bases). CDR1 is LNHNV, CDR2 YYDKDF, per germline (reference sequence). The CDR3 has 16 amino acids. The germline V and J ends were trimmed by 7 bases and 1 base, with 19 bases remaining between them. The CDR3 DNA reads as TGTGCCACCACCAGGAGCAGGGCGCGGGCGAACACTGAAGCTTTCTTT. This codes for CATTRSRARANTEAFF.

J is TRBJ1-1 and V is TRBV28; possible D gene TRBD1, 6 bases. Per the germline V gene, CDR1 is MDHEN and CDR2 is SYDVKM. This CDR3 spans 16 amino acids. V was clipped by 4 bases and J by 6 bases, with 21 bases between them. CDR3 bases: TGTGCCAGCAGTTCCCAACAGGGTTTAGGGAAGTCTGAAGCTTTCTTT. Translation gives CASSSQQGLGKSEAFF.

As concerns this clonotype: It may be a read error: a sequence one base away is much more abundant. This chain connects TRBV19 to TRBJ2-7; maybe TRBD1 (6 bases). Per germline, CDR1 LNHDA and CDR2 SQIVND (reference sequence). V lost 4 bases and J lost 6, with 16 bases in between. The CDR3 has 14 amino acids. The DNA of the CDR3 is TGTGCCAGTAGTACCCGGACAGTAACCTGCGAGCAGTACTTC. This encodes CASSTRTVTCEQYF.

The table lists this clonotype with a few counts. In DNA, the CDR3 is TGTGCCAGCAGTTACGCGGGGGACTACACTGAAGCTTTCTTT. It translates to CASSYAGDYTEAFF. The rearrangement joins TRBV6-6 to TRBJ1-1; TRBD1 might be the D (5 bases). The V end was cut by 2 bases, the J end by 3 bases, with 10 bases between. The CDR3 spans 14 residues. Germline V gene lookup returns CDR1 MNHNY and CDR2 SVGAGI (reference sequence).

In this sample, this clonotype turned up many times. CDR3 sequence reads: CASSVGGTGKQPQHF. The CDR3, as DNA: TGTGCCAGCAGCGTAGGGGGGACAGGGAAACAGCCCCAGCATTTT. The chain has TRBV9 and TRBJ1-5; 9 bases align to TRBD1. CDR1 is SGDLS, CDR2 YYNGEE, per germline. The CDR3 has 15 amino acids. With V trimmed by 0 bases and J by 7 bases, 5 bases remained unmatched.

The chain links TRBV7-8 to TRBJ2-5; D may be TRBD1 (5 bases). Germline CDR1 is SGHVS and CDR2 is FQNEAQ. The ends were cut back, 7 bases at V and 5 bases at J, with 23 bases in the middle. The CDR3 contains 16 residues. CDR3 nucleotide sequence: TGTGCCAGCATCCCCAGACGGGTGCAGGCAGGGGAGACCCAGTACTTC. Residues: CASIPRRVQAGETQYF. Full variable domain (remainder filled in from reference TRBV7-8 and TRBJ2-5): GAGVSQSPRYKVAKRGQDVALRCDPISGHVSLFWYQQALGQGPEFLTYFQNEAQLDKSGLPSDRFFAERPEGSVSTLKIQRTQQEDSAVYLCASIPRRVQAGETQYFGPGTRLLVL.

This clonotype was recorded at least ten times. One base away lies a much larger clone, so this may be a sequencing read error. V and J are TRBV30 and TRBJ1-1; the D is unclear. The CDR3 length is 12 residues. V lost 8 bases and J 1 base, leaving 11 bases between the germline ends. Germline V gene lookup returns CDR1 GTSNPN and CDR2 SVGIG (reference sequence). The CDR3 protein is CASGRTNTEAFF. The CDR3, as DNA: TGTGCCAGTGGACGGACGAACACTGAAGCTTTCTTT.

This clonotype was counted ten times or more. CDR3 in DNA: TGTGCCAGCAGACAGGGGGCATCGACTGAAGCTTTCTTT. Translated: CASRQGASTEAFF. The gene calls are TRBV6-4 and TRBJ1-1; 9 nucleotides match TRBD1. The CDR3 is made up of 13 amino acids. Germline V CDR1 and CDR2: MRHNA, SNTAGT. The junction had 4 bases not matched to a gene; V was cut back by 6 bases and J by 5 bases.

V and J are TRBV5-6 and TRBJ1-2, with a tentative D call TRBD1 (5 bases). From germline, CDR1 is SGHDT and CDR2 YYEEEE. V gave up 1 base and J gave up 2 bases, with 9 bases separating them. This CDR3 is 14 amino acids long. CDR3 nucleotides: TGTGCCAGCAGCTTGCGCAGGGTAAACTATGGCTACACCTTC. It translates to CASSLRRVNYGYTF. The whole variable domain, filled in from reference TRBV5-6 and TRBJ1-2, reads DAGVTQSPTHLIKTRGQQVTLRCSPKSGHDTVSWYQQALGQGPQFIFQYYEEEERQRGNFPDRFSGHQFPNYSSELNVNALLLGDSALYLCASSLRRVNYGYTFGSGTRLTVV.

This clonotype was recorded at least ten times. The V call is TRBV7-9, the J call TRBJ2-7; tentatively, D is TRBD1 (6 bases). V was trimmed by 5 bases and J by 0 bases, leaving 17 bases between them. The CDR3 consists of 16 residues. Germline loops: CDR1 SEHNR, CDR2 FQNEAQ (reference sequence). The chain's CDR3 is CASSALRTVSSYEQYF. CDR3 nucleotide sequence: TGTGCCAGCAGCGCTCTCCGGACAGTTAGCTCCTACGAGCAGTACTTC. The full variable domain, completed using reference TRBV7-9 and TRBJ2-7, is DTGVSQNPRHKITKRGQNVTFRCDPISEHNRLYWYRQTLGQGPEFLTYFQNEAQLEKSRLLSDRFSAERPKGSFSTLEIQRTEQGDSAMYLCASSALRTVSSYEQYFGPGTRLTVT.

The chain links TRBV20-1 to TRBJ2-7, with 12 bases fitting TRBD2. Trimming cost V 2 bases and J 7 bases; bases outside gene matches: 6. The germline CDR1 and CDR2 sequences are DFQATT and SNEGSKA (reference sequence). The CDR3 sequence is 14 residues long. CDR3 coding DNA: TGCAGTGCTAGACTAGCGGGAGGGCCTCCGGAGCAGTACTTC. Encoded protein: CSARLAGGPPEQYF.

V gene TRBV7-9 combines with J gene TRBJ2-4; TRBD1 might be the D (6 bases). The CDR3 length is 13 residues. Looked up from germline, CDR1 is SEHNR and CDR2 is FQNEAQ (reference sequence). The germline V and J ends were trimmed by 5 bases and 9 bases, with 14 bases remaining between them. The CDR3 here is CASSPRQAGIQYF. The CDR3 DNA is TGTGCCAGCAGCCCCCGACAGGCGGGCATTCAGTACTTC.

The rearrangement uses TRBV12-3 or TRBV12-4 and TRBJ2-5; unclear D gene. CDR3 size: 15 residues. V was shortened by 1 base and J by 4 bases, with 13 bases between the two germline ends. In DNA form, the CDR3 reads TGTGCCAGCAGTTTAGGTGACGGCCGCGGAGAGACCCAGTACTTC. Translating it yields CASSLGDGRGETQYF.

The chain links TRBV12-3 or TRBV12-4 to TRBJ2-7; maybe TRBD2 (5 bases). V gave up 4 bases and J gave up 3 bases, with 10 bases separating them. The CDR3 contains 13 residues. The CDR3 DNA reads TGTGCCAGCAGTTACGGACTTCTCTACGAGCAGTACTTC. Encoded protein: CASSYGLLYEQYF.

This CDR3 is CASSQVFGGSYEQYF. The DNA for the CDR3 is TGTGCCAGCAGCCAAGTATTCGGAGGCTCCTACGAGCAGTACTTC. The rearrangement joins TRBV4-2 to TRBJ2-7; a weak D match, TRBD2 (5 bases). CDR1 and CDR2 from the germline V gene are LGHNA and YNFKEQ. The CDR3 spans 15 residues. V lost 1 base to trimming and J lost 0 bases, with 10 bases between them.